This T cell receptor (beta chain) was identified in a study of T cell responses to AZD1222 COVID-19 vaccine. General study points: Nearly half of spike-specific TCRs reportedly go after variant regions that carry no mutations. The breadth and depth of Spike-specific TCRs increased once two AZD1222 doses had been given.

This clone was seen just once. The antigen is not known. The table came from immunoSEQ multiplex PCR; TCRdb's copy has only in-frame clones and leaves some out. This sample has over 85,000 clones; approximately 84% occur once, and the top ten carry 17%. The source of this sequence is an adult in good health. Source: peripheral blood, taken on day 0 of AZD1222 vaccination.

CDR3 amino acids: CASSPGFSGANVLTF. Written as DNA, the CDR3 is TGTGCCAGCAGCCCCGGGTTCTCTGGGGCCAACGTCCTGACTTTC. The chain joins TRBV11-2 to TRBJ2-6, with D hard to call. CDR1 is SGHAT, CDR2 FQNNGV, per germline. Trimming stripped 5 bases from V and 0 bases from J, with 8 bases between. The CDR3 loop spans 15 amino acids.